This TCR beta chain originates from a study of STAT3 mutations in large granular lymphocyte leukemia. In the case of this clone: As yet, its antigen is unknown.

Study observations and caveats: At least one immunodominant TCR beta clonotype appeared in every T-cell large granular lymphocyte leukemia patient. Sampling intervals varied between patients and samples.

Germline V gene sequence: CDR1 GTSNPN, CDR2 SVGIG (reference sequence). The CDR3 is 13 amino acids. Trimming took off 3 bases at V and 5 bases at J, with 13 bases between the two ends. Assay used: immunoSEQ multiplex PCR; TCRdb lists only in-frame clones, some missing. This sample has under 35,000 clones, with around 85% found just once. The TCR sequence derives from a man in his fifties or sixties with T-cell large granular lymphocyte leukemia. Some clones in this sample may be carry-over from other donors' samples. The rearrangement links TRBV30 to TRBJ1-2; no clear D. The sequenced sample consisted of peripheral blood mononuclear cells. The CDR3 sequence: CAWSVGRSYGYTF. The CDR3 DNA reads as TGTGCCTGGAGCGTCGGACGGTCGTATGGCTACACCTTC.